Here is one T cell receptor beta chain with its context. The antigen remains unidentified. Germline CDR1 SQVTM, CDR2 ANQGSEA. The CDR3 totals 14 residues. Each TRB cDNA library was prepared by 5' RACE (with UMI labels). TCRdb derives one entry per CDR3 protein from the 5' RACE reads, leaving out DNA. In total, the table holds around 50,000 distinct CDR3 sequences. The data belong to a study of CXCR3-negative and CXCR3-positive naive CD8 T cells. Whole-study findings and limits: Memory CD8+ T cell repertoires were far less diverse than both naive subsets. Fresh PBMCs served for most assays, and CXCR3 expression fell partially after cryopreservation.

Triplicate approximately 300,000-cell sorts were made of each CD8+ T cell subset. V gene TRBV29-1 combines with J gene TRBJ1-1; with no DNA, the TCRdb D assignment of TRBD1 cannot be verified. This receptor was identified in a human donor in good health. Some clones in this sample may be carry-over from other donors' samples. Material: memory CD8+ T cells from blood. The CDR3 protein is CSALDRSPNTEAFF.